This T cell receptor beta chain derives from a study of T cell responses to AZD1222 COVID-19 vaccine. Study-level results: No day 14 peak samples; only post-peak repertoires were characterized. Donors skewed white British and female; clonal diversity was possibly underestimated.

The CDR3 is made up of 14 amino acids. Trimming cost V 4 bases and J 5 bases, with 12 bases left between them. Germline V CDR1 and CDR2: LNHDA, SQIVND (reference sequence). Generated by immunoSEQ multiplex PCR, the TCRdb table keeps only in-frame clones and is missing some. The data contain 110,000 to 150,000 clones, 80% to 90% of them singletons. Turning to this clone: Its target is unknown.

The TCR originated in an adult in good health. The source material was peripheral blood, sampled on day 0 of AZD1222 vaccination. The rearrangement links TRBV19 to TRBJ2-1, with D perhaps TRBD1 or TRBD2 (5 bases each). DNA of the CDR3: TGTGCCAGTAGTACCGATTGGGGGAACAATGAGCAGTTCTTC. Protein: CASSTDWGNNEQFF.